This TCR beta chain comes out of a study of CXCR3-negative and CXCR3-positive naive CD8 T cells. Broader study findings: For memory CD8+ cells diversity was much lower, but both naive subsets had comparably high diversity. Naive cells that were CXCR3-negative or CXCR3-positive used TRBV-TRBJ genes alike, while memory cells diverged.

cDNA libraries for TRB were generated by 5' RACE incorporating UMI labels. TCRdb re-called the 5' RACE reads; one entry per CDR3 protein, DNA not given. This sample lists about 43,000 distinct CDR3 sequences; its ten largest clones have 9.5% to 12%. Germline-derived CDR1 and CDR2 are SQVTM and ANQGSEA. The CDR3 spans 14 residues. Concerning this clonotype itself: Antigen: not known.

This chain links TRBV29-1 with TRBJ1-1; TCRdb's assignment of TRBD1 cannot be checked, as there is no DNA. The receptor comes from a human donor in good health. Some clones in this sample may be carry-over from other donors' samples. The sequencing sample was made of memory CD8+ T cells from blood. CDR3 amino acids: CSVEDLGAGGIAFF.